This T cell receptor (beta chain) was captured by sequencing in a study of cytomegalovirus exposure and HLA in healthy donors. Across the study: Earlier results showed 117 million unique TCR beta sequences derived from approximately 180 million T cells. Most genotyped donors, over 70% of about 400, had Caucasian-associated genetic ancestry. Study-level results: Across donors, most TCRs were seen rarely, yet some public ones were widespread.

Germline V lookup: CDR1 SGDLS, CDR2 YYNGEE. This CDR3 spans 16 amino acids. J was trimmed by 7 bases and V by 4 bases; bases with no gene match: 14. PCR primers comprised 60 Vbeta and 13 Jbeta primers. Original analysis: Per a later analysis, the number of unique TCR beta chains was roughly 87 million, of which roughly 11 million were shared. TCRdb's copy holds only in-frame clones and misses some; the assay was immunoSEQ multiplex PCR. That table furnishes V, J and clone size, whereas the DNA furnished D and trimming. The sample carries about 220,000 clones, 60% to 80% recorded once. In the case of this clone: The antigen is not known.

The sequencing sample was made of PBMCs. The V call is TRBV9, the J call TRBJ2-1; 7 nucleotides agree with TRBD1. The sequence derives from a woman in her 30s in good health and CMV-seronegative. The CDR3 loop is CASSSSGTVRSNEQFF. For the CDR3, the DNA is TGTGCCAGCAGCAGCTCCGGGACAGTGAGGAGTAATGAGCAGTTCTTC.